What follows are 28 T cell receptor beta chains derived from one specimen sequenced in a study of cytomegalovirus exposure and HLA in healthy donors. It was with 60 Vbeta and 13 Jbeta primers that the PCR ran. Using immunoSEQ multiplex PCR, the repertoire was profiled, and TCRdb retains in-frame clones only, with some absent. Among about 160,000 clones, 65% to 85% were seen once, and the ten largest hold just under 3%. The sample taken for sequencing was PBMCs. All receptors derive from a woman between 45 and 65 years old in good health and CMV-seropositive.

The V and J genes are TRBV5-1 and TRBJ2-3; weak D call: TRBD1 (5 bases). With 5 bases removed from V and 1 base from J, the gap between germline ends came to 14 bases. The length of the CDR3 is 15 residues. From germline, CDR1 is SGHRS and CDR2 YFSETQ. The chain's CDR3 is CASRKGQGRTDTQYF. The DNA of the CDR3 is TGCGCCAGCAGAAAGGGGCAGGGTCGCACAGATACGCAGTATTTT.

The chain carries TRBV9 and TRBJ2-3; 10 positions agree with TRBD1. Germline V CDR1 and CDR2: SGDLS, YYNGEE. There are 14 residues in the CDR3. V gave up 7 bases and J gave up 5 bases; unmatched junction bases: 7. The DNA for the CDR3 is TGTGCCAGCGCCGGGACAGGGGCTGGAGATACGCAGTATTTT. Protein: CASAGTGAGDTQYF.

Comments on this clone: A clone one base away is much larger, so this may be a read error. The rearrangement links TRBV7-2 to TRBJ2-5; D is tentatively TRBD1 or TRBD2 (5 bases each). TRBJ2-7 matches the DNA end more closely, so the J call is doubtful. Germline V gene lookup returns CDR1 SGHTA and CDR2 FQGNSA. The CDR3 spans 12 residues. Written as DNA, the CDR3 is TGTGCCAGCAGCTTGGGGGCCTACGAGCAGTACTTC. It specifies CASSLGAYEQYF.

This clone was observed a few times. This chain joins TRBV18 and TRBJ2-5, with 9 bases that match TRBD1. Germline V gene lookup returns CDR1 KGHSH and CDR2 LQKENI. The CDR3 loop spans 15 amino acids. With 5 bases clipped from V and 4 bases from J, the junction kept 8 bases outside the gene matches. CDR3: CASSSPGTGIETQYF. As DNA, the CDR3 is TGTGCCAGCTCATCCCCCGGGACAGGGATAGAGACCCAGTACTTC.

This chain connects TRBV5-1 to TRBJ2-1; 13 bases match TRBD2. The V gene's germline CDR1 is SGHRS and CDR2 YFSETQ. This CDR3 comprises 14 residues. V trimming: 6 bases; J trimming: 5 bases; junction bases outside the gene matches: 2. This CDR3 reads CASKTSGGDNEQFF. The CDR3 region has the DNA TGCGCCAGCAAAACTAGCGGGGGGGACAATGAGCAGTTCTTC.

J is TRBJ2-1 and V is TRBV5-6; TRBD2 might be the D (5 bases). V lost 2 bases, J lost 7 bases, and 10 bases lay in between. The germline gives CDR1 SGHDT, CDR2 YYEEEE. The CDR3 extends over 13 amino acids. CDR3 in amino acids: CASSFAWENEQFF. CDR3 nucleotides: TGTGCCAGCAGCTTTGCCTGGGAGAATGAGCAGTTCTTC.

This chain joins TRBV6-6 and TRBJ2-7; maybe TRBD1 (5 bases). Trimming cost V 2 bases and J 0 bases, with 8 bases left between them. The CDR3 contains 14 residues. Germline CDR1 MNHNY, CDR2 SVGAGI (reference sequence). The CDR3 nucleotides read TGTGCCAGCAGTTACCGCGACAGCTCCTACGAGCAGTACTTC. Protein product: CASSYRDSSYEQYF.

As DNA, the CDR3 is TGTGCCAGCAGCGTAGACAGGAACACTGAAGCTTTCTTT. Translated, it gives CASSVDRNTEAFF. This chain connects TRBV9 to TRBJ1-1, with no clear D. V dropped 0 bases and J dropped 1 base, with 4 bases sitting between them. This CDR3 comprises 13 residues. The germline CDR1 and CDR2 sequences are SGDLS and YYNGEE.

This clone occurred a few times. J is TRBJ1-2 and V is TRBV1. TRBV1 is termed a pseudogene. The CDR3 runs to 16 residues. For the CDR3, the DNA is TGCACCAGCAGCCAAGATCGGACTCTTGGGGACTATGGCTACACCTTC. Protein: CTSSQDRTLGDYGYTF.

This clone was seen a few times. The V and J genes are TRBV5-1 and TRBJ2-1; tentatively, D is TRBD2 (6 bases). The germline V gene encodes CDR1 SGHRS and CDR2 YFSETQ. This CDR3 region has 18 residues. With 0 bases removed from V and 6 bases from J, the gap between germline ends came to 22 bases. The chain's CDR3 is CASSLGGSAGGGSNEQFF. The CDR3 DNA is TGCGCCAGCAGCTTGGGAGGCAGCGCCGGGGGTGGGAGCAATGAGCAGTTCTTC.

V usage is TRBV6-6 and J usage is TRBJ2-5; 8 bases align to TRBD1. The CDR3 length is 15 residues. Germline CDR1 MNHNY, CDR2 SVGAGI (reference sequence). Trimming cost V 0 bases and J 7 bases; bases outside gene matches: 7. Here the CDR3 reads CASSYSRDRFATQYF. In nucleotides, the CDR3 is TGTGCCAGCAGTTACTCGAGGGACAGGTTTGCGACCCAGTACTTC.

The sample holds many counts of this clone. The J gene is TRBJ2-5, the V gene TRBV5-5; 9 nucleotides agree with TRBD2. Germline V gene lookup returns CDR1 SGHKS and CDR2 YYEKEE (reference sequence). Germline trimming cut 0 bases from V and 4 bases from J; bases unmatched to any gene: 7. This CDR3 is built from 16 residues. The CDR3 reads CASSLEMAGGRETQYF. The CDR3 DNA reads TGTGCCAGCAGCTTGGAGATGGCGGGGGGGCGAGAGACCCAGTACTTC.

The CDR3 is CASSLSLRGATGELFF. In DNA form, the CDR3 reads TGTGCCAGCAGCTTGAGCTTGCGGGGGGCCACCGGGGAGCTGTTTTTT. The chain couples TRBV5-8 to TRBJ2-2; 8 bases are shared with TRBD2. Germline trimming cut 1 base from V and 4 bases from J; bases unmatched to any gene: 6. CDR3 length: 16 residues. CDR1 SGHTS and CDR2 YDEGEE come from the germline V gene.

This clone came up once. V and J are TRBV2 and TRBJ2-2; 9 nucleotides align to TRBD2. The V segment lost 8 bases and the J segment 7 bases; nucleotides outside the gene matches: 11. CDR3 length equals 15 residues. Germline V gene lookup returns CDR1 SNHLY and CDR2 FYNNEI. The CDR3 region has the DNA TGTGCCAGCCGCCCTAGGAATAGCGGGGGCGGGGAGCTGTTTTTT. It encodes CASRPRNSGGGELFF.

The chain combines TRBV20-1 with TRBJ2-1; the D gene is possibly TRBD1 (5 bases). Germline V gives CDR1 DFQATT, CDR2 SNEGSKA (reference sequence). The CDR3 consists of 11 residues. Trimming took off 5 bases at V and 5 bases at J, with 7 bases between the two ends. CDR3 sequence: CSAPRDNEQFF. Written as DNA, the CDR3 is TGCAGTGCTCCCAGGGACAATGAGCAGTTCTTC.

This sequence joins TRBV7-2 and TRBJ1-2; a weak D match, TRBD1 (6 bases). CDR3 length equals 14 residues. Trimming removed 2 bases at V and 0 bases at J, with 7 bases between. The germline gives CDR1 SGHTA, CDR2 FQGNSA. In DNA, the CDR3 is TGTGCCAGCAGCTTACAGGGGACTAACTATGGCTACACCTTC. Protein: CASSLQGTNYGYTF.

The chain joins TRBV9 to TRBJ2-2; D possibly corresponds to TRBD1 (5 bases). CDR1 and CDR2 (germline): SGDLS, YYNGEE. V lost 4 bases and J 3 bases, leaving 13 bases between the germline ends. This CDR3 region has 15 residues. The CDR3 DNA is TGTGCCAGCAGCATCAGTGGACACTACACCGGGGAGCTGTTTTTT. Its protein product is CASSISGHYTGELFF.

The chain recombines TRBV28 with TRBJ1-2; TRBD1 is a possible D gene (5 bases). The CDR3 sequence is 14 residues long. V was trimmed by 2 bases and J by 6 bases, leaving 13 bases between them. CDR1 and CDR2 (germline): MDHEN, SYDVKM. The CDR3 DNA is TGTGCCAGCAGTTTAACTCAGGGTTGGCATGGCTACACCTTC. Translating gives CASSLTQGWHGYTF.

In this sample, this clone turned up a few times. This chain uses TRBV9 with TRBJ1-2; D might be TRBD1 (5 bases). Germline loops: CDR1 SGDLS, CDR2 YYNGEE. With 4 bases removed from V and 8 bases from J, the gap between germline ends came to 18 bases. The CDR3 totals 14 residues. Written as DNA, the CDR3 is TGTGCCAGCAGCCCAGCTACGGGGGGGAAAGGCTACACCTTC. Translating it yields CASSPATGGKGYTF.

This chain joins TRBV27 and TRBJ1-2, with D possibly matching TRBD1 (6 bases). V lost 0 bases and J lost 5, with 13 bases in between. From germline, CDR1 is MNHEY and CDR2 SMNVEV (reference sequence). CDR3 length equals 15 residues. The CDR3 DNA reads TGTGCCAGCAGTTTATCGACTAGGGGGGGGTATGGCTACACCTTC. Translation gives CASSLSTRGGYGYTF.

This clone was observed a few times. V is TRBV5-1 and J is TRBJ2-1, with D possibly being TRBD2 (6 bases). This CDR3 spans 14 amino acids. CDR1 is SGHRS and CDR2 is YFSETQ in the germline V gene. The V end lost 2 bases, the J end lost 3 bases, and 9 bases lay between the germline ends. This CDR3 is CASSFQGGYNEQFF. The CDR3 DNA follows: TGCGCCAGCAGCTTCCAGGGAGGCTACAATGAGCAGTTCTTC.

The DNA of the CDR3 is TGTGCCAGCAGTGAAGCTTCGGGCAGGGCGGATGGCTACACCTTC. This encodes CASSEASGRADGYTF. The genes are TRBV6-1 and TRBJ1-2; perhaps TRBD1 as D (5 bases). The V gene's germline CDR1 is MNHNS and CDR2 SASEGT. The CDR3 is made up of 15 amino acids. The ends were cut back, 0 bases at V and 6 bases at J, with 14 bases in the middle.

V is TRBV5-8 and J is TRBJ2-1; 9 nucleotides agree with TRBD1. Germline assignment: CDR1 SGHTS and CDR2 YDEGEE. Trimming at V came to 4 bases and at J to 12 bases, leaving 14 bases not matched to a gene. The CDR3 length is 15 residues. CDR3 sequence reads: CASSRRDRDHSVQFF. CDR3 nucleotide sequence: TGTGCCAGCAGCCGCCGGGACAGGGACCATTCGGTGCAGTTCTTC.

This clone was seen more than once but under ten times. The chain links TRBV7-6 to TRBJ2-3; 8 nucleotides align to TRBD2. The CDR3 has 15 residues. Trimming took 5 bases from V and 0 from J; bases not matched to a gene: 4. The germline CDR1 and CDR2 sequences are SGHVS and FNYEAQ. CDR3 residues: CASSESGGSTDTQYF. The DNA of the CDR3 is TGTGCCAGCAGCGAAAGCGGGGGAAGCACAGATACGCAGTATTTT. The full variable domain, completed using reference TRBV7-6 and TRBJ2-3, is GAGVSQSPRYKVTKRGQDVALRCDPISGHVSLYWYRQALGQGPEFLTYFNYEAQQDKSGLPNDRFSAERPEGSISTLTIQRTEQRDSAMYRCASSESGGSTDTQYFGPGTRLTVL.

The chain combines TRBV7-9 with TRBJ1-5; a possible D gene is TRBD1 (6 bases). This CDR3 comprises 13 residues. Per germline, CDR1 SEHNR and CDR2 FQNEAQ (reference sequence). V lost 5 bases, J lost 4 bases, and 9 bases lay in between. CDR3 sequence (DNA): TGTGCCAGCAGCCGGACAGCTAATCAGCCCCAGCATTTT. It is translated as CASSRTANQPQHF.

The chain recombines TRBV11-2 with TRBJ2-3; D possibly corresponds to TRBD1 (5 bases). The V gene's germline CDR1 is SGHAT and CDR2 FQNNGV. Trimming cost V 5 bases and J 5 bases, with 17 bases left between them. The CDR3 has 15 amino acids. The CDR3 is CASSGVRNRKDTQYF. The CDR3 bases are TGTGCCAGCAGCGGCGTACGGAACAGGAAAGATACGCAGTATTTT.

The rearrangement joins TRBV6-5 to TRBJ2-1, with a weak D call TRBD1 (7 bases). The CDR3 runs to 12 residues. V was pared by 4 bases and J by 7 bases, with 8 bases between. Germline V gene lookup returns CDR1 MNHEY and CDR2 SVGAGI. The CDR3, as DNA: TGTGCCAGCAGTTCAGGGGGGAATGAGCAGTTCTTC. It is translated as CASSSGGNEQFF.

The chain is built from TRBV2 and TRBJ2-3, with 11 bases matching TRBD2. V shed 8 bases, J shed 5 bases, and the junction held 6 bases outside the gene matches. The CDR3 extends over 14 amino acids. Germline lookup yields CDR1 SNHLY and CDR2 FYNNEI. In DNA, the CDR3 is TGTGCCAGCTATTCAACTAGCGGGGGAGATACGCAGTATTTT. It codes for CASYSTSGGDTQYF.